Detailed here is one TCR beta chain. Its matching antigen is unknown. Trimming removed 4 bases from V and 10 bases from J; junction bases left unmatched: 15. There are 15 residues in the CDR3. Germline lookup yields CDR1 SQVTM and CDR2 ANQGSEA. The data were obtained in a study of cytomegalovirus exposure and HLA in healthy donors. The PCR had 60 Vbeta and 13 Jbeta primers. Clones were read by immunoSEQ multiplex PCR, and TCRdb kept only the in-frame ones, dropping some. The table for this sample gives 110,000 to 150,000 clones. Findings and limits, study-wide: In a later analysis, a missense DCLRE1C variant was linked to TCR beta V- and J-gene trimming.

Sequenced input: PBMCs. The V gene is TRBV29-1, the J gene TRBJ2-1; 8 bases align to TRBD1. The sequence was collected from a male donor in good health and CMV-seronegative. The CDR3 DNA is TGCAGCGTTGGAAGTTGGACAGGGTTCCTCGGGGAGCAGTTCTTC. Its protein product is CSVGSWTGFLGEQFF.